Listed below are T cell receptor beta chains from one sample, sequenced in a study of cytomegalovirus exposure and HLA in healthy donors. Profiling relied on immunoSEQ multiplex PCR, and the TCRdb table lists in-frame clones only, not all of them. The repertoire holds approximately 90,000 clones, 63% seen once, with 5% to 6.5% in the top ten. The sequenced sample consisted of PBMCs. The receptors were gathered from a woman aged 30 to 39 in good health and CMV-seronegative. The CDR3 runs from the conserved cysteine through the conserved F or W. The order of the fields is D gene, V gene, J gene, clone size, CDR3 DNA, CDR3 protein. The D gene is left open where the match is weak. The size of a clone is reported for some rows only, either as once, few or many, or as a class for expanded clones.

>TRBD2|TRBV4-3|TRBJ2-7|NA
TGCGCCAGCAGCCATGAATTTAGCGGGAGAATGAACGAGCAGTACTTC
CASSHEFSGRMNEQYF
>TRBD2|TRBV30|TRBJ2-7|NA
TGTGCCTGGGCAGCGGGAGGTTCTGCCTACGAGCAGTACTTC
CAWAAGGSAYEQYF
>NA|TRBV6-5|TRBJ2-5|NA
TGTGCCAGCGGCCCTGGGAGAGAGCAAGAGACCCAGTACTTC
CASGPGREQETQYF
>TRBD1|TRBV6-5|TRBJ1-2|few
TGTGCCAGCAGTTACTCGAAAGACAGGGATGGCTACACCTTC
CASSYSKDRDGYTF
>NA|TRBV7-9|TRBJ2-7|NA
TGTGCCAGCAGCTTAGAGTTGGAGGGCGAGCAGTACTTC
CASSLELEGEQYF
>NA|TRBV10-3|TRBJ1-2|NA
TGTGCCATCAGTGAGTCGACTAGCAGGGGAGGGGGTCCTAACTATGGCTACACCTTC
CAISESTSRGGGPNYGYTF
>NA|TRBV28|TRBJ1-5|NA
TGTGCCAGCAGTCGCGGGACCGCCGGCAATCAGCCCCAGCATTTT
CASSRGTAGNQPQHF
>TRBD1|TRBV5-6|TRBJ2-1|few
TGTGCCAGCAGCCCTCAGGGGGTCTCCTACAATGAGCAGTTCTTC
CASSPQGVSYNEQFF
>NA|TRBV7-9|TRBJ2-3|NA
TGTGCCAGCAGGAATACAGGGAGCACAGATACGCAGTATTTT
CASRNTGSTDTQYF
>NA|TRBV6-1|TRBJ2-1|NA
TGTGCCAGCAGTGAAATGCCAGGGGCAAGGGGCGAGCAGTTCTTC
CASSEMPGARGEQFF
>TRBD2|TRBV7-2|TRBJ2-5|NA
TGTGCCAGCAGCTTAGGCGGGGGGGCGGGAGAGACCCAGTACTTC
CASSLGGGAGETQYF
>NA|TRBV18|TRBJ2-3|NA
TGTGCCAGCTCACCACGTACAACCGATACGCAGTATTTT
CASSPRTTDTQYF
>TRBD1|TRBV12-5|TRBJ1-2|NA
TGTGCTAGTGGTTTGACCAGGGGGCAGGGCTATGGCTACACCTTC
CASGLTRGQGYGYTF
>NA|TRBV28|TRBJ2-7|NA
TGTGCCAGCAGTTCGGGGTTCGAGCAGTACTTC
CASSSGFEQYF
>NA|TRBV15|TRBJ1-5|NA
TGTGCCACCAGCAACAACAGGGTTCGGCAGCCCCAGCATTTT
CATSNNRVRQPQHF
>NA|TRBV18|TRBJ1-1|NA
TGTGCCAGCTCACCAGGGCTGGACACTGAAGCTTTCTTT
CASSPGLDTEAFF
>NA|TRBV4-2|TRBJ2-3|NA
TGTGCCAGCAGCCAAGCTCGACTAGGGCTAAGCACAGATACGCAGTATTTT
CASSQARLGLSTDTQYF
>NA|TRBV18|TRBJ1-3|NA
TGTGCCAGCTCACCATTCGACAGCTCCTCTGGAAACACCATATATTTT
CASSPFDSSSGNTIYF
>TRBD1|TRBV7-6|TRBJ1-4|NA
TGTGCCAGCAGCCCAGGGGACAGGAGGCCGGAAAAACTGTTTTTT
CASSPGDRRPEKLFF
>NA|TRBV5-6|TRBJ2-1|few
TGTGCCAGCAGCTGGCGGGACCGGACGGGCGAGCAGTTCTTC
CASSWRDRTGEQFF
>TRBD1|TRBV7-2|TRBJ1-6|NA
TGTGCCAGCAGCGCGGGGACAGCTCATTCACCCCTCCACTTT
CASSAGTAHSPLHF
>NA|TRBV7-8|TRBJ1-4|NA
TGTGCCAGCAGCGCAGCACCGGGACAACCCAACGAAAAACTGTTTTTT
CASSAAPGQPNEKLFF
>NA|TRBV28|TRBJ1-2|few
TGTGCCAGCAGTTCTAGCAAACCGGTGGCTAACTATGGCTACACCTTC
CASSSSKPVANYGYTF
>TRBD1|TRBV5-5|TRBJ1-5|NA
TGTGCCAGCAGCTGGGGACAGGGGGCATCTCAGCCCCAGCATTTT
CASSWGQGASQPQHF
>TRBD1|TRBV27|TRBJ1-2|NA
TGTGCCAGCAGTTCCCTCAGGGGGCCGAGAGTTGGCCGACACTATGGCTACACCTTC
CASSSLRGPRVGRHYGYTF
>NA|TRBV5-1|TRBJ2-3|few
TGCGCCAGCAGCTTGGACGGGAGAGGGGCAGATACGCAGTATTTT
CASSLDGRGADTQYF
>NA|TRBV2|TRBJ1-5|NA
TGTGCCAGCAGGGTATTAGGGGGGGATCAGCCCCAGCATTTT
CASRVLGGDQPQHF
>NA|TRBV7-8|TRBJ2-7|few
TGTGCCAGCAGCGGTTCAGACAGTTCCTACGAGCAGTACTTC
CASSGSDSSYEQYF
>NA|TRBV29-1|TRBJ1-3|NA
TGCAGCGTTGAAGTCCCTACCTCGCGGGGTCGAAACACCATATATTTT
CSVEVPTSRGRNTIYF
>TRBD1|TRBV6-5|TRBJ1-2|NA
TGTGCCAGCAGTTACTCTCGGGACAGGCGGGACTATGGCTACACCTTC
CASSYSRDRRDYGYTF
>NA|TRBV5-1|TRBJ2-2|NA
TGCGCCAGCAGCTTAAGGACTCCCACCACCGGGGAGCTGTTTTTT
CASSLRTPTTGELFF
>TRBD1|TRBV4-3|TRBJ2-7|NA
TGCGCCAGCAGCCTTGAGACCGGGACAGCCTACGAGCAGTACTTC
CASSLETGTAYEQYF
>NA|TRBV2|TRBJ1-1|once
TGTGCCAGCAGTGAAAGGCAGGGTAGGGTGAACACTGAAGCTTTCTTT
CASSERQGRVNTEAFF
>NA|TRBV7-9|TRBJ1-2|NA
TGTGCCAGCAACCCCCTCCAGGGTGGTGGCTACACCTTC
CASNPLQGGGYTF
>NA|TRBV30|TRBJ2-5|NA
TGTGCCTGGAGTGGGGGGCTCCAAGAGACCCAGTACTTC
CAWSGGLQETQYF
>NA|TRBV5-6|TRBJ2-1|NA
TGTGCCAGCAGCTTTTCTCGGTACAATGAGCAGTTCTTC
CASSFSRYNEQFF
>TRBD1|TRBV7-6|TRBJ2-2|few
TGTGCCAGCAGCCACACGACAGGGACAGGGGGGCTGTTTTTT
CASSHTTGTGGLFF
>TRBD1|TRBV5-1|TRBJ1-2|NA
TGCGCCAGCAGCTTCGGACAGGGGGCCGACTATGGCTACACCTTC
CASSFGQGADYGYTF
>TRBD1|TRBV6-5|TRBJ2-2|NA
TGTGCCAGCGGTGACAGGGAAGACACCGGGGAGCTGTTTTTT
CASGDREDTGELFF
>TRBD1|TRBV6-6|TRBJ1-1|NA
TGTGCCAGCAGGCCAGGGGGCGGGAACACTGAAGCTTTCTTT
CASRPGGGNTEAFF
>NA|TRBV19|TRBJ2-7|few
TGTGCCAGTAGTATTCGAGGGTCCACCTACGAGCAGTACTTC
CASSIRGSTYEQYF
>TRBD2|TRBV7-2|TRBJ2-3|NA
TGTGCCAGCAGCCCGGGACTAGCGGGAGGAGATACGCAGTATTTT
CASSPGLAGGDTQYF
>TRBD1|TRBV27|TRBJ2-1|NA
TGTGCCAGCAGTGCACCGGGACAGGGATTCAATGAGCAGTTCTTC
CASSAPGQGFNEQFF
>NA|TRBV4-2|TRBJ2-2|NA
TGTGCCAGCAGCCAGACTAGAAACACCGGGGAGCTGTTTTTT
CASSQTRNTGELFF
>TRBD1|TRBV6-5|TRBJ1-2|NA
TGTGCCAGCAGTTACTCCCCGCCTCAGGGGGGCTATGGCTACACCTTC
CASSYSPPQGGYGYTF
>NA|TRBV29-1|TRBJ1-5|NA
TGCAGCGTTGGGGGAGGCGGCAATCAGCCCCAGCATTTT
CSVGGGGNQPQHF
>NA|TRBV6-6|TRBJ1-2|NA
TGTGCCAGCAGCCATTCCGGGAGTAACTATGGCTACACCTTC
CASSHSGSNYGYTF
>TRBD2|TRBV27|TRBJ2-1|NA
TGTGCCAGCTCGACCGGGACTACTTGGAATGAGCAGTTCTTC
CASSTGTTWNEQFF
>NA|TRBV5-1|TRBJ2-4|NA
TGCGCCAGCAGCTTGGGGACAGGGAGGGTTGGTCAGTACTTC
CASSLGTGRVGQYF
>TRBD2|TRBV11-3|TRBJ2-3|few
TGTGCCAGCAGTTCCGAGACTAGCGGGGGGGGAGAAGGTACGCAGTATTTT
CASSSETSGGGEGTQYF
>TRBD1|TRBV6-1|TRBJ1-2|few
TGTGCCAGCAGTGAACAGGGGGCGCGGGGCTACACCTTC
CASSEQGARGYTF
>TRBD1|TRBV27|TRBJ1-2|NA
TGTGCCAGCAGTTTAAGGACAGGGGGGTATGGCTACACCTTC
CASSLRTGGYGYTF
>TRBD2|TRBV11-2|TRBJ2-1|NA
TGTGCCAGCAGCCTAGGAGAAGGACTAGCGGGAGCCTACAATGAGCAGTTCTTC
CASSLGEGLAGAYNEQFF
>TRBD1|TRBV6-5|TRBJ2-5|few
TGTGCCAGCAGTTACGCCCAGGGGGACCCCCAGTACTTC
CASSYAQGDPQYF